These 23 T cell receptor beta chains came from one sample sequenced in a study of T cells after somatic rescue of genetic block. Sequencing was performed with immunoSEQ multiplex PCR; in TCRdb, only in-frame clones are kept and a portion is missing. This sample yields 100,000 to 120,000 clones, of which around nine tenths are seen a single time; around 1.5% belongs to the top ten. Sequenced input: peripheral blood mononuclear cells (PBMCs). These receptors were taken from a woman under 30.

This clone appeared once. V gene TRBV5-1 combines with J gene TRBJ1-5; 7 nucleotides agree with TRBD1. Germline V CDR1 and CDR2: SGHRS, YFSETQ. There are 16 residues in the CDR3. The trim removed 0 bases at V and 3 bases at J, leaving 6 bases unmatched. As DNA, the CDR3 is TGCGCCAGCAGCTTGGGCCCACAGGGGTTCAATCAGCCCCAGCATTTT. It codes for CASSLGPQGFNQPQHF.

The V and J genes are TRBV19 and TRBJ2-1; 11 bases are shared with TRBD2. Germline V gene lookup returns CDR1 LNHDA and CDR2 SQIVND (reference sequence). The CDR3 runs to 15 residues. Unmatched junction bases numbered 5, after V lost 6 bases and J lost 4 bases. CDR3 in DNA: TGTGCCAGTAGGGTGACTAGCGGGGAATACAATGAGCAGTTCTTC. Translated, it gives CASRVTSGEYNEQFF.

This chain connects TRBV2 to TRBJ2-2, with D uncertain. Trimming removed 5 bases at V and 6 bases at J, with 10 bases between. The CDR3 covers 13 residues. Germline values: CDR1 SNHLY, CDR2 FYNNEI. In nucleotides, the CDR3 is TGTGCCAGCAGTCAATCCGCCTCCGGGGAGCTGTTTTTT. It codes for CASSQSASGELFF.

This clone was recorded only once. The V gene is TRBV6-1, the J gene TRBJ2-7; D is unclear. V shed 5 bases and J shed 2 bases, with 13 bases lying between them. The CDR3 sequence is 14 residues long. CDR1 is MNHNS and CDR2 is SASEGT in the germline V gene. Here the CDR3 DNA reads TGTGCCAGCAGTACCCGGATGGACCCCTACGAGCAGTACTTC. This encodes CASSTRMDPYEQYF.

The gene calls are TRBV28 and TRBJ1-5; TRBD1 aligns across 10 bases. Germline CDR1 is MDHEN and CDR2 is SYDVKM. The CDR3 has 15 amino acids. V was pared by 7 bases and J by 6 bases, with 9 bases of the junction left unmatched. The CDR3 reads CASTSGTGAVQPQHF. In DNA, the CDR3 is TGTGCCAGCACGTCCGGGACAGGGGCGGTTCAGCCCCAGCATTTT.

The chain joins TRBV19 to TRBJ2-7, with TRBD2 identical over 7 bases. Unmatched junction bases numbered 0, after V lost 2 bases and J lost 2 bases. The CDR3 totals 13 residues. From germline, CDR1 is LNHDA and CDR2 SQIVND (reference sequence). The CDR3 protein is CASSISGAYEQYF. CDR3 nucleotides: TGTGCCAGTAGTATAAGCGGGGCCTACGAGCAGTACTTC.

The chain combines TRBV27 with TRBJ1-6, with D perhaps TRBD1 (5 bases). The CDR3 consists of 14 residues. V shed 3 bases and J shed 5 bases, with 8 bases lying between them. Germline CDR1 and CDR2: MNHEY and SMNVEV (reference sequence). CDR3: CASSFQGDNSPLHF. CDR3 DNA: TGTGCCAGCAGTTTCCAGGGTGATAATTCACCCCTCCACTTT.

V usage is TRBV7-9 and J usage is TRBJ1-1; unclear D gene. V lost 5 bases and J 1 base, leaving 11 bases between the germline ends. The CDR3 consists of 14 residues. Germline CDR1 and CDR2: SEHNR and FQNEAQ (reference sequence). CDR3 amino acids: CASSTPRENTEAFF. CDR3 coding DNA: TGTGCCAGCAGCACCCCCCGAGAGAACACTGAAGCTTTCTTT.

The rearrangement joins TRBV6-6 to TRBJ2-2; 9 nucleotides agree with TRBD1. CDR3 size: 16 residues. Looked up from germline, CDR1 is MNHNY and CDR2 is SVGAGI (reference sequence). V shed 4 bases, J shed 4 bases, and the junction held 7 bases outside the gene matches. The CDR3 loop is CASSSQGTGTTGELFF. The CDR3 nucleotides read TGTGCCAGCAGTTCTCAGGGGACAGGGACCACCGGGGAGCTGTTTTTT.

The chain is built from TRBV7-2 and TRBJ2-5, with unresolved D. In germline, CDR1 is SGHTA, CDR2 FQGNSA. The CDR3 contains 11 residues. V lost 5 bases, J lost 6 bases, and 7 bases lay in between. The CDR3 protein is CASSIVQTQYF. The CDR3 coding sequence is TGTGCCAGCAGCATTGTCCAGACCCAGTACTTC. The variable domain in full, with the rest retrieved from reference TRBV7-2 and TRBJ2-5, is GAGVSQSPSNKVTEKGKDVELRCDPISGHTALYWYRQSLGQGLEFLIYFQGNSAPDKSGLPSDRFSAERTGGSVSTLTIQRTQQEDSAVYLCASSIVQTQYFGPGTRLLVL.

J is TRBJ1-6 and V is TRBV6-1; D call uncertain. The length of the CDR3 is 15 residues. Germline assignment: CDR1 MNHNS and CDR2 SASEGT. V was trimmed by 5 bases and J by 7 bases, leaving 15 bases between them. CDR3 bases: TGTGCCAGCAGTTCCGACACTATACCCAATTCACCCCTCCACTTT. This gives the protein CASSSDTIPNSPLHF.

The chain uses TRBV6-1 and TRBJ1-5, with 7 positions matching TRBD1. There are 15 residues in the CDR3. Losses at the gene ends were 6 bases for V and 3 bases for J; bases not matched to a gene: 8. Germline-derived CDR1 and CDR2 are MNHNS and SASEGT. The CDR3 protein is CASRGDRVDNQPQHF. The CDR3 DNA is TGTGCCAGCAGAGGAGACAGGGTTGACAATCAGCCCCAGCATTTT.

The J gene is TRBJ1-4, the V gene TRBV19, with D perhaps TRBD1 (6 bases). CDR3 length: 12 amino acids. Germline CDR1 reads LNHDA; CDR2 reads SQIVND (reference sequence). Deletions cut 4 bases from V and 8 bases from J, with 8 bases between. CDR3 amino acids: CASSNRDEKLFF. CDR3 coding DNA: TGTGCCAGTAGTAACAGGGACGAAAAACTGTTTTTT.

The J gene is TRBJ1-6, the V gene TRBV9; no firm D call. The CDR3 totals 15 residues. Germline CDR1 reads SGDLS; CDR2 reads YYNGEE. V lost 4 bases and J 0 bases, leaving 8 bases between the germline ends. Here the CDR3 DNA reads TGTGCCAGCAGCCCGACGGGCTCCTATAATTCACCCCTCCACTTT. Translating it yields CASSPTGSYNSPLHF.

The chain is built from TRBV6-1 and TRBJ1-3; D not resolved. Germline CDR1 and CDR2: MNHNS and SASEGT. V lost 7 bases, J lost 4 bases, and 14 bases lay in between. CDR3 length equals 14 residues. In DNA form, the CDR3 reads TGTGCCAGCATGGTTAGTGTCTTCGGAAACACCATATATTTT. It encodes CASMVSVFGNTIYF.

J is TRBJ2-4 and V is TRBV5-1; D not certain. Germline V gene sequence: CDR1 SGHRS, CDR2 YFSETQ. This CDR3 is 14 amino acids long. V lost 0 bases, J lost 4 bases, and 8 bases lay in between. CDR3 coding DNA: TGCGCCAGCAGCTTGGGGACGGCGAAAAACATTCAGTACTTC. As protein: CASSLGTAKNIQYF.

The chain recombines TRBV19 with TRBJ1-3; D uncertain. Germline CDR1 is LNHDA and CDR2 is SQIVND (reference sequence). This CDR3 comprises 16 residues. Trimming took 5 bases from V and 4 from J, leaving 18 bases between them. The CDR3 coding sequence is TGTGCCAGTAGTGCCCTCAAAACCCGAGGGGGAAACACCATATATTTT. It codes for CASSALKTRGGNTIYF.

This clone turned up a few times. V and J are TRBV2 and TRBJ1-3; D is uncertain. The CDR3 runs to 14 residues. Trimming left V 8 bases short and J 0 bases short, with 11 bases between. CDR1 and CDR2 (germline): SNHLY, FYNNEI. CDR3 region: CASAWEYSGNTIYF. In nucleotides, the CDR3 is TGTGCCAGCGCCTGGGAGTACTCTGGAAACACCATATATTTT.

The chain carries TRBV2 and TRBJ1-1; possibly TRBD1 for D (5 bases). Germline values: CDR1 SNHLY, CDR2 FYNNEI. The CDR3 has 13 amino acids. Trimming took 10 bases from V and 1 from J, leaving 13 bases between them. The DNA for the CDR3 is TGTGCCACCCCAGCGAGGGGGAACACTGAAGCTTTCTTT. Its protein product is CATPARGNTEAFF.

The chain recombines TRBV18 with TRBJ1-2; TRBD1 matches at 9 bases. This CDR3 is 15 amino acids long. The J segment lost 6 bases and the V segment lost 0 bases, leaving 5 bases of the junction unmatched. CDR1 and CDR2 from the germline V gene are KGHSH and LQKENI. The DNA for the CDR3 is TGTGCCAGCTCACCACCGGGACAGGGAGTTAATGGCTACACCTTC. This translates into CASSPPGQGVNGYTF.

This chain joins TRBV5-1 and TRBJ2-7, with TRBD2 matching over 8 bases. Germline CDR1 reads SGHRS; CDR2 reads YFSETQ. The CDR3 is 16 residues long. The J segment lost 0 bases and the V segment lost 3 bases, leaving 8 bases of the junction unmatched. This chain's CDR3 is CASSSMLAGPSYEQYF. CDR3 in DNA: TGCGCCAGCAGCTCTATGCTAGCGGGTCCCTCCTACGAGCAGTACTTC.

The genes are TRBV27 and TRBJ1-1; tentative D call: TRBD1 (5 bases). The CDR3 covers 15 residues. With 3 bases removed from V and 0 bases from J, the gap between germline ends came to 11 bases. Germline assignment: CDR1 MNHEY and CDR2 SMNVEV (reference sequence). CDR3 coding DNA: TGTGCCAGCAGTTTTTCGACAGTTCTGAACACTGAAGCTTTCTTT. It translates to CASSFSTVLNTEAFF.

The V and J genes are TRBV28 and TRBJ2-1; TRBD1 aligns across 7 bases. The CDR3 is 15 residues long. From germline, CDR1 is MDHEN and CDR2 SYDVKM. The junction had 10 bases not matched to a gene; V was cut back by 7 bases and J by 4 bases. DNA for the CDR3: TGTGCCAGCAATGATTTGGGACAGAGTTACAATGAGCAGTTCTTC. Encoded protein: CASNDLGQSYNEQFF. The full variable domain, its missing parts supplied by reference TRBV28 and TRBJ2-1, is DVKVTQSSRYLVKRTGEKVFLECVQDMDHENMFWYRQDPGLGLRLIYFSYDVKMKEKGDIPEGYSVSREKKERFSLILESASTNQTSMYLCASNDLGQSYNEQFFGPGTRLTVL.